The 4 T cell receptor beta chains below come from one sample, sequenced in a study of T cells in Graves' hyperthyroidism and ophthalmopathy. Amplification of TCR beta CDR3 regions was performed using RNA transcripts as template. When the TCR CDR3 underwent first-round RT-PCR, the HTBI primer set was used. TCRdb ran MiXCR on the multiplex PCR reads and lists one entry per CDR3 protein. Of around 300,000 distinct CDR3 sequences listed, 11% to 15% were seen once; the top ten hold around 25%. Sequenced material: blood. All receptors derive from a woman aged 30 to 39 with Graves' hyperthyroidism.

The chain combines TRBV7-9 with TRBJ1-3; D unclear. Per the germline V gene, CDR1 is SEHNR and CDR2 is FQNEAQ (reference sequence). The ends were cut back, 8 bases at V and 3 bases at J, with 11 bases in the middle. This CDR3 has 13 residues. CDR3 in amino acids: CASATGYGNTIYF. The CDR3 nucleotides read TGTGCCAGCGCGACCGGATATGGAAACACCATATATTTT.

The rearrangement uses TRBV15 and TRBJ2-7; 10 bases align to TRBD1. Germline-derived CDR1 and CDR2 are LNHNV and YYDKDF (reference sequence). This CDR3 has 15 residues. Unmatched junction bases numbered 1, after V lost 0 bases and J lost 2 bases. The CDR3 region has the DNA TGTGCCACCAGCAGAGAAGGGACAGGGGCCTACGAGCAGTACTTC. Amino acids: CATSREGTGAYEQYF.

The rearrangement joins TRBV6-2 or TRBV6-3 to TRBJ1-5; tentatively, D is TRBD1 (5 bases). This CDR3 comprises 13 residues. V was pared by 7 bases and J by 6 bases, with 13 bases between. Germline-derived CDR1 and CDR2 are MNHEY and SVGEGT. The CDR3 DNA follows: TGTGCCAGCAAAGTGGGGGGGACTCAGCCCCAGCATTTT. Its translation: CASKVGGTQPQHF.

The chain combines TRBV6-2 or TRBV6-3 with TRBJ2-6, with a weak D call TRBD2 (6 bases). Germline V gives CDR1 MNHEY, CDR2 SVGEGT. The germline V and J ends were trimmed by 6 bases and 0 bases, with 18 bases remaining between them. The CDR3 runs to 18 residues. The CDR3 coding sequence is TGTGCCAGCAGCCTTCGGGGGATTCGGGTCTCTGGGGCCAACGTCCTGACTTTC. Protein sequence: CASSLRGIRVSGANVLTF.